This TCR beta chain was retrieved from a study of CD8 T cells in ankylosing spondylitis. Broader study findings: A TCR beta motif of under ten highly homologous variants appeared characteristic of ankylosing spondylitis blood.

This clonotype was seen at least ten times. Its specificity is unknown. Between the trimmed V and J ends, which lost 6 bases and 4 bases, there was a span of 16 bases. This CDR3 has 14 amino acids. Germline assignment: CDR1 MNHEY and CDR2 SVGAGI. Quantitative 5'-RACE was performed with molecular barcodes, and it yielded the TCR beta libraries. TCRdb ran MiXCR on the 5' RACE reads and lists one entry per CDR3 protein. The sample gives more than 150,000 distinct CDR3 sequences, 10% to 15% of which show up once; approximately 9.9% is in the top ten. This clonotype was sampled from a female donor with ankylosing spondylitis or in good health (not recorded which). V is TRBV6-5 and J is TRBJ2-7, with D tentatively TRBD2 (5 bases). What was sequenced was blood, either unsorted or a sorted T cell fraction (not recorded which). CDR3 bases: TGTGCCAGCAGCTACACACGAACTAGATACGAGCAGTACTTC. Translated, it gives CASSYTRTRYEQYF.